These 26 T cell receptor beta chains were all obtained from the same sample, sequenced in a study of response to subunit inactivated influenza vaccine. MiXCR was run by TCRdb on the RT-PCR reads, yielding one entry per CDR3 protein. The profile shows some 500,000 distinct CDR3 sequences, roughly 27% of them singletons. This material consisted of CD4+ T cells sorted from PBMCs, taken 4 to 6 days after vaccination. These receptors were taken from a man aged 50 to 59 who received an inactivated influenza vaccine.

This clonotype occurred a few times. This rearrangement joins TRBV7-8 to TRBJ2-1; D might be TRBD1 (5 bases). Germline assignment: CDR1 SGHVS and CDR2 FQNEAQ. The CDR3 consists of 14 residues. Deletions cut 4 bases from V and 4 bases from J, with 11 bases between. The CDR3 region is CASSSTRQYNEQFF. Here the CDR3 DNA reads TGTGCCAGCAGCTCCACCAGACAGTACAATGAGCAGTTCTTC.

This clonotype was found a few times. The chain employs TRBV10-3 and TRBJ1-6, with D unclear. This CDR3 spans 15 amino acids. Germline V gene sequence: CDR1 ENHRY, CDR2 SYGVKD. Trimming shortened V by 8 bases and J by 0 bases, and 11 bases separated the two germline ends. The CDR3 DNA follows: TGTGCCATCGGGGAGACAAACTCCTATAATTCACCCCTCCACTTT. Translated: CAIGETNSYNSPLHF.

This clonotype was seen only a few times. CDR3 amino acids: CASSLTRGSYGYTF. The CDR3 DNA reads TGCGCCAGCAGCCTGACGAGGGGGAGCTATGGCTACACCTTC. V is TRBV5-1 and J is TRBJ1-2; weak D call: TRBD1 (6 bases). Germline-derived CDR1 and CDR2 are SGHRS and YFSETQ. V lost 4 bases and J lost 4, with 14 bases in between. The CDR3 covers 14 residues. Together with reference TRBV5-1 and TRBJ1-2, the CDR3 gives the full variable domain: KAGVTQTPRYLIKTRGQQVTLSCSPISGHRSVSWYQQTPGQGLQFLFEYFSETQRNKGNFPGRFSGRQFSNSRSEMNVSTLELGDSALYLCASSLTRGSYGYTFGSGTRLTVV.

This clonotype was observed a handful of times. The chain joins TRBV4-1 to TRBJ1-4, with 10 positions matching TRBD1. Germline values: CDR1 MGHRA, CDR2 YSYEKL. Unmatched junction bases numbered 6, after V lost 4 bases and J lost 7 bases. The CDR3 has 15 amino acids. The chain's CDR3 is CASSPMGQGSEKLFF. The CDR3 region has the DNA TGCGCCAGCAGCCCCATGGGACAGGGGAGTGAAAAACTGTTTTTT.

This clonotype was detected only a few times. The chain links TRBV18 to TRBJ2-1; weak D call: TRBD2 (5 bases). Trimming shortened V by 3 bases and J by 8 bases, and 14 bases separated the two germline ends. Germline V gene data show CDR1 as KGHSH and CDR2 as LQKENI. The CDR3 contains 14 residues. CDR3 loop: CASSPMAGRDEQFF. CDR3 bases: TGTGCCAGCTCACCGATGGCGGGTAGAGATGAGCAGTTCTTC.

The V call is TRBV20-1, the J call TRBJ2-7, with 7 nucleotides matching TRBD1. Per germline, CDR1 DFQATT and CDR2 SNEGSKA (reference sequence). J gave up 3 bases and V 3 bases, and 5 bases lay outside the gene matches. The CDR3 is made up of 13 amino acids. In DNA form, the CDR3 reads TGCAGTGCTAGTTGGGGGACAGTCTACGAGCAGTACTTC. Translation gives CSASWGTVYEQYF.

This clonotype was observed a few times. This chain connects TRBV15 to TRBJ2-3; 8 bases are a match to TRBD2. This CDR3 is 14 amino acids long. Losses at the gene ends were 0 bases for V and 9 bases for J; bases not matched to a gene: 5. Germline V gene sequence: CDR1 LNHNV, CDR2 YYDKDF (reference sequence). The CDR3 loop is CATSRDTGGLTQYF. In DNA, the CDR3 is TGTGCCACCAGCAGAGATACGGGAGGGCTAACGCAGTATTTT.

This clonotype occurred a few times. This rearrangement joins TRBV12-3 or TRBV12-4 to TRBJ1-1; D is undetermined. The CDR3 loop spans 14 amino acids. V lost 7 bases, J lost 0 bases, and 12 bases lay in between. The CDR3 here is CASTLSGMNTEAFF. The DNA of the CDR3 is TGTGCCAGCACCTTAAGCGGAATGAACACTGAAGCTTTCTTT.

This chain links TRBV12-3 or TRBV12-4 with TRBJ2-7, with D perhaps TRBD1 (6 bases). The CDR3 covers 15 residues. V shed 6 bases and J shed 2 bases, with 17 bases lying between them. The CDR3 reads CASRLFTEGAYEQYF. The CDR3 coding sequence is TGTGCCAGCAGGCTATTCACCGAGGGGGCCTACGAGCAGTACTTC.

This clonotype appeared a few times. The rearrangement joins TRBV7-2 to TRBJ2-1; perhaps TRBD1 as D (6 bases). CDR1 is SGHTA and CDR2 is FQGNSA in the germline V gene. The CDR3 runs 15 residues. V was pared by 5 bases and J by 9 bases, with 20 bases between. The CDR3 here is CASSQRTARESEQFF. Here the CDR3 DNA reads TGTGCCAGCAGCCAGCGGACAGCCAGGGAGAGTGAGCAGTTCTTC.

The chain joins TRBV28 to TRBJ1-6; 7 bases align to TRBD1. Trimming cost V 5 bases and J 10 bases; bases outside gene matches: 11. Per germline, CDR1 MDHEN and CDR2 SYDVKM. CDR3 length: 15 amino acids. The CDR3 nucleotides are TGTGCCAGCAGTCCACGGGACAGTGGGGCGTCACCCCTCCACTTT. This codes for CASSPRDSGASPLHF.

The chain links TRBV6-1 to TRBJ2-6, with D possibly being TRBD1 (6 bases). CDR3 length: 17 amino acids. V was pared by 3 bases and J by 4 bases, with 16 bases between. CDR1 MNHNS and CDR2 SASEGT come from the germline V gene. CDR3 sequence: CASSERFRGSGANVLTF. The CDR3 DNA follows: TGTGCCAGCAGTGAGAGGTTTAGGGGGTCCGGGGCCAACGTCCTGACTTTC.

As for this clonotype: Sequence at one end of the junction differs from germline and may be a read error. The rearrangement links TRBV7-8 to TRBJ2-7; 7 bases fit TRBD2. The germline gives CDR1 SGHVS, CDR2 FQNEAQ. This CDR3 has 16 residues. The chain's CDR3 is CASSPAYGGSSYEQCF. In DNA form, the CDR3 reads TGTGCCAGCAGCCCAGCGTATGGCGGGAGTTCGTACGAGCAGTGCTTC.

This chain uses TRBV20-1 with TRBJ2-3; no clear D gene. The CDR3 has 13 amino acids. CDR1 and CDR2 from the germline V gene are DFQATT and SNEGSKA (reference sequence). Trimming removed 4 bases from V and 5 bases from J, with 13 bases in between. As DNA, the CDR3 is TGCAGTGCTAAAGGCAGTCTGGGAGATACGCAGTATTTT. This encodes CSAKGSLGDTQYF.

This clonotype showed up many times. V is TRBV5-1 and J is TRBJ2-5, with TRBD1 as a possible D gene (5 bases). Germline V CDR1 and CDR2: SGHRS, YFSETQ. The CDR3 covers 14 residues. V lost 0 bases and J 4 bases, leaving 10 bases between the germline ends. The CDR3 is CASSLVGHGETQYF. CDR3 nucleotides: TGCGCCAGCAGCTTGGTTGGACACGGAGAGACCCAGTACTTC.

CDR3 loop: CSVEMRGRVYEQYF. The CDR3 bases are TGCAGCGTTGAGATGAGGGGGCGCGTTTACGAGCAGTACTTC. The V gene is TRBV29-1, the J gene TRBJ2-7; TRBD1 matches 7 bases. Losses at the gene ends were 3 bases for V and 4 bases for J; bases not matched to a gene: 9. Germline CDR1 SQVTM, CDR2 ANQGSEA. The CDR3 extends over 14 amino acids.

The rearrangement joins TRBV6-2 or TRBV6-3 to TRBJ1-5; D is uncertain. The CDR3 covers 15 residues. V was clipped by 5 bases and J by 1 base, with 12 bases between them. From germline, CDR1 is MNHEY and CDR2 SVGEGT. CDR3 DNA sequence: TGTGCCAGCAGTCGTCGCGGGAGAAGCAATCAGCCCCAGCATTTT. It yields the protein CASSRRGRSNQPQHF.

V gene TRBV12-3 or TRBV12-4 combines with J gene TRBJ2-3; D remains ambiguous. Trimming removed 6 bases from V and 5 bases from J, with 9 bases in between. This CDR3 is built from 12 residues. This CDR3 is CASRPIGDTQYF. The CDR3 DNA is TGTGCCAGCAGACCGATAGGAGATACGCAGTATTTT.

This clonotype was seen a few times. The chain combines TRBV6-1 with TRBJ1-3; TRBD1 matches at 12 bases. Germline lookup yields CDR1 MNHNS and CDR2 SASEGT. CDR3 size: 16 residues. V trimming: 3 bases; J trimming: 4 bases; junction bases outside the gene matches: 4. CDR3 nucleotide sequence: TGTGCCAGCAGTGACCCGGGACAGGGGGCAGGAAACACCATATATTTT. It translates to CASSDPGQGAGNTIYF.

J is TRBJ1-5 and V is TRBV27; maybe TRBD1 (5 bases). Trimming stripped 3 bases from V and 0 bases from J, with 9 bases between. Germline V lookup: CDR1 MNHEY, CDR2 SMNVEV (reference sequence). The CDR3 covers 15 residues. CDR3 nucleotides: TGTGCCAGCAGTTTCGGGACGGATAGCAATCAGCCCCAGCATTTT. Translation gives CASSFGTDSNQPQHF.

This clonotype was picked up a small number of times. The chain uses TRBV20-1 and TRBJ2-1; D tentatively fits TRBD1 or TRBD2 (5 bases each). V was clipped by 5 bases and J by 7 bases, with 18 bases between them. Per the germline V gene, CDR1 is DFQATT and CDR2 is SNEGSKA (reference sequence). This CDR3 contains 14 residues. The CDR3 nucleotides read TGCAGTGCTCAGGGCCGTCTCTCGGGGAATGAGCAGTTCTTC. Translation: CSAQGRLSGNEQFF.

A few counts support this clonotype. The gene calls are TRBV30 and TRBJ2-5; D may correspond to TRBD1 or TRBD2 (5 bases each). The CDR3 has 12 residues. CDR1 is GTSNPN and CDR2 is SVGIG in the germline V gene (reference sequence). V gave up 1 base and J gave up 4 bases, with 7 bases separating them. CDR3 in amino acids: CAWSGGRETQYF. Written as DNA, the CDR3 is TGTGCCTGGAGTGGGGGGAGAGAGACCCAGTACTTC. Full variable domain (missing parts from reference TRBV30 and TRBJ2-5): SQTIHQWPATLVQPVGSPLSLECTVEGTSNPNLYWYRQAAGRGLQLLFYSVGIGQISSEVPQNLSASRPQDRQFILSSKKLLLSDSGFYLCAWSGGRETQYFGPGTRLLVL.

The rearrangement joins TRBV5-1 to TRBJ2-1, with 7 nucleotides matching TRBD2. CDR1 is SGHRS, CDR2 YFSETQ, per germline. V shed 3 bases, J shed 8 bases, and the junction held 11 bases outside the gene matches. The CDR3 has 15 amino acids. CDR3 DNA sequence: TGCGCCAGCAGCTCGGGAGGTGGAGGAGGATATGAGCAGTTCTTC. Translated, it gives CASSSGGGGGYEQFF.

In this sample, this clonotype turned up a few times. This sequence joins TRBV3-1 and TRBJ1-2; 7 nucleotides line up with TRBD1. The CDR3 has 16 residues. The ends lost 0 bases at V and 2 bases at J; junction bases unmatched: 6. Germline V gene data show CDR1 as LGHDT and CDR2 as YNNKEL (reference sequence). The CDR3 region is CASSQEWDRRNYGYTF. The CDR3 DNA sequence: TGTGCCAGCAGCCAAGAATGGGACAGAAGAAACTATGGCTACACCTTC. Using reference TRBV3-1 and TRBJ1-2 for the parts outside the CDR3, the full variable domain is DTAVSQTPKYLVTQMGNDKSIKCEQNLGHDTMYWYKQDSKKFLKIMFSYNNKELIINETVPNRFSPKSPDKAHLNLHINSLELGDSAVYFCASSQEWDRRNYGYTFGSGTRLTVV.

This clonotype turned up a few times. The chain recombines TRBV5-1 with TRBJ2-7; D is perhaps TRBD1 (5 bases). Trimming pared 6 bases from V and 3 bases from J, leaving 22 bases between. Per germline, CDR1 SGHRS and CDR2 YFSETQ. The CDR3 is 16 residues long. The CDR3 here is CASTLGAGRTGYEQYF. CDR3 bases: TGCGCCAGCACCCTTGGTGCAGGGCGGACCGGCTACGAGCAGTACTTC.

This clonotype was counted between two and nine times. The chain joins TRBV4-2 to TRBJ2-7, with a weak D call TRBD2 (7 bases). The CDR3 extends over 17 amino acids. V was pared by 0 bases and J by 2 bases, with 17 bases between. CDR1 and CDR2 from the germline V gene are LGHNA and YNFKEQ. This chain's CDR3 is CASSQDYGGHSPYEQYF. The CDR3 nucleotides read TGTGCCAGCAGCCAAGATTACGGGGGGCATTCTCCCTACGAGCAGTACTTC.